The next 3 T cell receptor beta chains were all read from a single sample in a study of graft-versus-host responses after intestinal transplantation. TCRdb keeps only in-frame clones here, not all; method: immunoSEQ multiplex PCR. The sample has some 70,000 clones, approximately 92% seen once. The material was bone marrow, obtained 700 to 750 days after intestinal transplantation. These receptors were collected from a human patient who received an intestinal transplant, so some T cells may come from the graft donor.

The chain couples TRBV16 to TRBJ2-7, with a possible D match to TRBD2 (6 bases). Looked up from germline, CDR1 is KGHSY and CDR2 is FQNENV. The CDR3 covers 16 residues. V was clipped by 3 bases and J by 3 bases, with 18 bases between them. In DNA form, the CDR3 reads TGTGCCAGCAGCCACAAACGGGGGATTGTTAGCTACGAGCAGTACTTC. This codes for CASSHKRGIVSYEQYF.

The V gene is TRBV2, the J gene TRBJ1-5; D call uncertain. The CDR3 is made up of 14 amino acids. Germline V CDR1 and CDR2: SNHLY, FYNNEI. The ends were cut back, 7 bases at V and 0 bases at J, with 10 bases in the middle. This CDR3 is CASKVESSNQPQHF. The DNA for the CDR3 is TGTGCCAGCAAGGTAGAGTCTAGCAATCAGCCCCAGCATTTT.

The gene calls are TRBV5-4 and TRBJ2-2; D perhaps matches TRBD1 (5 bases). CDR1 and CDR2 from the germline V gene are SGHNT and YYREEE (reference sequence). Trimming shortened V by 5 bases and J by 2 bases, and 13 bases separated the two germline ends. The CDR3 has 15 residues. The CDR3 is CASRTDRLNTGELFF. CDR3 sequence (DNA): TGTGCCAGCAGGACAGACCGTCTTAACACCGGGGAGCTGTTTTTT.